A single sample gave rise to the 10 T cell receptor beta chains below, sequenced in a study of siplizumab effects on memory and regulatory T cells. Clones were read by immunoSEQ multiplex PCR, and TCRdb kept only the in-frame ones, dropping some. The data show over 55,000 clones, 75% to 90% seen once. Specimen: memory CD4+ T cells sorted from blood. These receptors originate from a human donor in good health.

The genes are TRBV19 and TRBJ1-5; 7 positions match TRBD1. CDR1 is LNHDA, CDR2 SQIVND, per germline (reference sequence). The CDR3 runs to 16 residues. The V gene end was trimmed by 3 bases and the J gene end by 2 bases; junction bases not matched to a gene: 7. DNA for the CDR3: TGTGCCAGTAGTATCCCCAGGGGGAGTGGCAATCAGCCCCAGCATTTT. Translation: CASSIPRGSGNQPQHF. Variable domain in full (rest from reference TRBV19 and TRBJ1-5): DGGITQSPKYLFRKEGQNVTLSCEQNLNHDAMYWYRQDPGQGLRLIYYSQIVNDFQKGDIAEGYSVSREKKESFPLTVTSAQKNPTAFYLCASSIPRGSGNQPQHFGDGTRLSIL.

Only a few counts were recorded for this clone. The chain is built from TRBV6-5 and TRBJ1-6, with D perhaps matching TRBD1 (6 bases). The CDR3 is 16 amino acids. Trimming removed 2 bases from V and 10 bases from J, with 18 bases in between. Germline V gives CDR1 MNHEY, CDR2 SVGAGI. CDR3: CASSYRRTGKRSPLHF. DNA for the CDR3: TGTGCCAGCAGTTACCGGAGAACAGGGAAACGATCACCCCTCCACTTT.

CDR3 region: CAWTPTRADTIYF. The CDR3 DNA is TGTGCCTGGACACCAACCCGGGCGGACACCATATATTTT. This chain joins TRBV30 and TRBJ1-3, with no clear D. Trimming left V 4 bases short and J 8 bases short, with 15 bases between. Germline CDR1 GTSNPN, CDR2 SVGIG (reference sequence). The CDR3 has 13 amino acids.

This chain connects TRBV5-5 to TRBJ1-3; D is uncertain. The length of the CDR3 is 17 residues. Deletions cut 0 bases from V and 1 base from J, with 14 bases between. Germline V CDR1 and CDR2: SGHKS, YYEKEE (reference sequence). DNA for the CDR3: TGTGCCAGCAGCTTGGGCCGGAAGGACCCATCTGGAAACACCATATATTTT. It codes for CASSLGRKDPSGNTIYF.

The J gene is TRBJ2-3, the V gene TRBV5-4, with 7 bases lining up with TRBD1. Germline assignment: CDR1 SGHNT and CDR2 YYREEE (reference sequence). This CDR3 contains 17 residues. J lost 3 bases, V lost 2 bases, and 12 bases had no gene match. CDR3 residues: CASSLLNLGGVTDTQYF. The DNA of the CDR3 is TGTGCCAGCAGCTTACTAAACTTAGGGGGCGTGACAGATACGCAGTATTTT.

J is TRBJ2-2 and V is TRBV12-5; 7 nucleotides line up with TRBD1. Germline trimming cut 1 base from V and 1 base from J; bases unmatched to any gene: 0. This CDR3 region has 15 residues. The germline V gene has CDR1 LGHNT and CDR2 FRNRAP. The CDR3 bases are TGTGCTAGTGGTTTGGGGACAGGGAACACCGGGGAGCTGTTTTTT. Translated: CASGLGTGNTGELFF.

This chain links TRBV5-1 with TRBJ1-2, with no clear D. Per the germline V gene, CDR1 is SGHRS and CDR2 is YFSETQ. V lost 0 bases and J 5 bases, leaving 5 bases between the germline ends. The length of the CDR3 is 12 residues. CDR3 in amino acids: CASSLGSYGYTF. The CDR3 nucleotides are TGCGCCAGCAGCTTGGGGTCATATGGCTACACCTTC. Using reference TRBV5-1 and TRBJ1-2 for the parts outside the CDR3, the full variable domain is KAGVTQTPRYLIKTRGQQVTLSCSPISGHRSVSWYQQTPGQGLQFLFEYFSETQRNKGNFPGRFSGRQFSNSRSEMNVSTLELGDSALYLCASSLGSYGYTFGSGTRLTVV.

CDR3 bases: TGTGCCAGCAGCTTGGGGGGGAACACTGAAGCTTTCTTT. Residues: CASSLGGNTEAFF. The chain couples TRBV5-4 to TRBJ1-1; the D is unclear. This CDR3 has 13 residues. Germline CDR1 reads SGHNT; CDR2 reads YYREEE (reference sequence). Trimming removed 0 bases from V and 1 base from J, with 4 bases in between.

The chain links TRBV9 to TRBJ1-2; D gene uncertain. From germline, CDR1 is SGDLS and CDR2 YYNGEE. Between the trimmed V and J ends, which lost 7 bases and 5 bases, there was a span of 9 bases. CDR3 length equals 11 residues. The CDR3 DNA follows: TGTGCCAGCCATGGTCGTTATGGCTACACCTTC. Its protein is CASHGRYGYTF.

This sequence joins TRBV19 and TRBJ2-7; TRBD1 matches 7 bases. The germline V gene encodes CDR1 LNHDA and CDR2 SQIVND (reference sequence). CDR3 length: 13 residues. J lost 4 bases, V lost 6 bases, and 6 bases had no gene match. The CDR3 DNA sequence: TGTGCCAGTAGAAACAGGGGAGCTTACGAGCAGTACTTC. Protein: CASRNRGAYEQYF.